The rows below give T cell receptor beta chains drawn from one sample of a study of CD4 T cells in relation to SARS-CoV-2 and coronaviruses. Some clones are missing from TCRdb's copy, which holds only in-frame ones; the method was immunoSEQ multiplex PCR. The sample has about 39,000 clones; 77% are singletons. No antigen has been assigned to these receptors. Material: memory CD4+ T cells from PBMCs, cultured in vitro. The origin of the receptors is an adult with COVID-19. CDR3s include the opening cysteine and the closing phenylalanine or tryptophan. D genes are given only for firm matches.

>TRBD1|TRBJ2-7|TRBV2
CARGGTGEAYEQYF
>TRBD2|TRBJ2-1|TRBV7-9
CASSLGSTSGLNEQFF
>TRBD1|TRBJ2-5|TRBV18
CASSSDRGRGQYF
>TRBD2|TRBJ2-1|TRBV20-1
CSASWGAASGGNEQFF
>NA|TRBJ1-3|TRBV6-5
CASSTRGTGNTIYF
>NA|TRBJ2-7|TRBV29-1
CSPIWGDYEQYF
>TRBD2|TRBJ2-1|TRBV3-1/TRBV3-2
CASSQRGSGARLYNEQFF
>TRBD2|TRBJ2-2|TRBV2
CASSDPLAGGNTGELFF
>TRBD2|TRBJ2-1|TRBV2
CASSVGLAGVYNEQFF
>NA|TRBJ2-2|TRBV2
CASCGTHTGELFF
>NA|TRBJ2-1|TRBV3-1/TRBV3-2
CASSQGSYNEQFF
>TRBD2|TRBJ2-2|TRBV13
CASRQRTSGRASYTGELFF
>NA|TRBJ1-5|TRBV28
CASSLISGNHQPQHF
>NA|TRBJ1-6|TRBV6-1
CASSDLLSSPLHF
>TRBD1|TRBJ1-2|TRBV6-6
CASSAGQGYGYTF
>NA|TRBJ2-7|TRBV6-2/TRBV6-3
CASSRGPAGVLEQYF